The 17 T cell receptor beta chains in this list originate from one sample, sequenced in a study of cytomegalovirus exposure and HLA in healthy donors. Amplification used 60 Vbeta primers and 13 Jbeta primers. Clones were sequenced by immunoSEQ multiplex PCR, and TCRdb holds only the in-frame ones, with some missing. The sample holds 100,000 to 150,000 clones, about 79% seen once. Material for sequencing was PBMCs. The source is a female donor in good health and CMV-seropositive.

This chain links TRBV28 with TRBJ2-5; the D gene is possibly TRBD1 (6 bases). Trimming left V 5 bases short and J 1 base short, with 17 bases between. The germline CDR1 and CDR2 sequences are MDHEN and SYDVKM. The CDR3 contains 16 residues. CDR3: CASSINAQGFQETQYF. The CDR3 coding sequence is TGTGCCAGCAGTATAAACGCTCAGGGGTTCCAAGAGACCCAGTACTTC.

Notes on this clone: This specimen includes other DNA sequences encoding the same CDR3. This chain uses TRBV29-1 with TRBJ2-3, with 12 bases fitting TRBD2. Losses at the gene ends were 0 bases for V and 0 bases for J; bases not matched to a gene: 4. CDR3 length: 17 residues. Germline lookup yields CDR1 SQVTM and CDR2 ANQGSEA. CDR3 amino acids: CSVEDLLAGGSTDTQYF. DNA for the CDR3: TGCAGCGTTGAAGATCTGCTAGCGGGAGGGAGCACAGATACGCAGTATTTT.

V usage is TRBV30 and J usage is TRBJ2-3, with 9 bases fitting TRBD2. The CDR3 is 16 residues long. Losses at the gene ends were 3 bases for V and 2 bases for J; bases not matched to a gene: 9. Germline assignment: CDR1 GTSNPN and CDR2 SVGIG (reference sequence). This chain's CDR3 is CAWRKLAGVVTDTQYF. The CDR3, as DNA: TGTGCCTGGAGAAAATTAGCGGGAGTGGTCACAGATACGCAGTATTTT. The full variable domain, with the rest looked up from reference TRBV30 and TRBJ2-3, is SQTIHQWPATLVQPVGSPLSLECTVEGTSNPNLYWYRQAAGRGLQLLFYSVGIGQISSEVPQNLSASRPQDRQFILSSKKLLLSDSGFYLCAWRKLAGVVTDTQYFGPGTRLTVL.

V is TRBV5-4 and J is TRBJ1-6; 8 positions agree with TRBD1. J gave up 10 bases and V 5 bases, and 14 bases lay outside the gene matches. This CDR3 spans 16 amino acids. CDR1 and CDR2 (germline): SGHNT, YYREEE (reference sequence). The CDR3 coding sequence is TGTGCCAGCAGTTCCAAATCGGCAGGGGGCAAATCACCCCTCCACTTT. This sequence encodes CASSSKSAGGKSPLHF.

In its sample, this clone was seen a few times. The chain has TRBV6-5 and TRBJ2-1, with 8 bases fitting TRBD2. Germline trimming cut 6 bases from V and 8 bases from J; bases unmatched to any gene: 6. CDR1 is MNHEY and CDR2 is SVGAGI in the germline V gene. The CDR3 runs to 13 residues. The CDR3 region is CASSYRLAHEQFF. The CDR3 nucleotides are TGTGCCAGCAGCTATAGACTAGCGCATGAGCAGTTCTTC.

The genes are TRBV5-1 and TRBJ2-5, with 12 bases aligning to TRBD2. V lost 3 bases and J lost 2; bases outside the gene matches: 8. CDR3 length: 17 residues. Germline V CDR1 and CDR2: SGHRS, YFSETQ. The CDR3 region is CASSSRTSGEKQETQYF. Here the CDR3 DNA reads TGCGCCAGCAGCTCGCGGACTAGCGGGGAGAAACAAGAGACCCAGTACTTC.

The chain carries TRBV6-6 and TRBJ2-7; TRBD2 matches 10 bases. Germline assignment: CDR1 MNHNY and CDR2 SVGAGI (reference sequence). The junction had 6 bases not matched to a gene; V was cut back by 5 bases and J by 5 bases. The CDR3 runs 14 residues. The CDR3 region has the DNA TGTGCCAGCAGTCCTAGCGGGAGCAGGAACGAGCAGTACTTC. Residues: CASSPSGSRNEQYF.

The chain employs TRBV9 and TRBJ1-2; D remains ambiguous. CDR1 SGDLS and CDR2 YYNGEE come from the germline V gene. The V gene lost 0 bases and the J gene lost 0 bases, with 9 bases spanning the gap. This CDR3 has 15 amino acids. The CDR3 nucleotides read TGTGCCAGCAGCGTAGCAGTGATACCTAACTATGGCTACACCTTC. This sequence encodes CASSVAVIPNYGYTF.

About this clone: This same CDR3 is encoded by further DNA sequences in the sample. Here the CDR3 reads CASSRGNQPQHF. CDR3 nucleotide sequence: TGTGCCAGTAGTCGGGGTAATCAGCCCCAGCATTTT. V is TRBV19 and J is TRBJ1-5; D unclear. With 5 bases removed from V and 4 bases from J, the gap between germline ends came to 6 bases. Per germline, CDR1 LNHDA and CDR2 SQIVND (reference sequence). There are 12 residues in the CDR3.

V usage is TRBV9 and J usage is TRBJ2-7; TRBD2 is a possible D gene (6 bases). This CDR3 is 13 amino acids long. CDR1 is SGDLS and CDR2 is YYNGEE in the germline V gene. Trimming shortened V by 0 bases and J by 2 bases, and 6 bases separated the two germline ends. The CDR3 loop is CASSVGEAYEQYF. The CDR3 DNA reads as TGTGCCAGCAGCGTAGGGGAGGCCTACGAGCAGTACTTC.

This clone has just a few counts. The chain recombines TRBV5-4 with TRBJ2-1; D is perhaps TRBD1 (6 bases). The CDR3 length is 15 residues. Trimming removed 9 bases from V and 8 bases from J, with 24 bases in between. Germline V gene lookup returns CDR1 SGHNT and CDR2 YYREEE (reference sequence). CDR3 protein: CATWEGGRISDEQFF. In DNA, the CDR3 is TGTGCCACCTGGGAAGGGGGACGGATAAGTGATGAGCAGTTCTTC.

This chain joins TRBV19 and TRBJ2-7, with TRBD1 matching over 7 bases. Germline lookup yields CDR1 LNHDA and CDR2 SQIVND (reference sequence). The CDR3 contains 16 residues. V lost 0 bases and J lost 3; bases outside the gene matches: 8. The CDR3 loop is CASSIDPWDSNYEQYF. In DNA, the CDR3 is TGTGCCAGTAGTATAGATCCATGGGACAGTAACTACGAGCAGTACTTC. The full variable domain, in which reference TRBV19 and TRBJ2-7 provide the parts outside the CDR3, is DGGITQSPKYLFRKEGQNVTLSCEQNLNHDAMYWYRQDPGQGLRLIYYSQIVNDFQKGDIAEGYSVSREKKESFPLTVTSAQKNPTAFYLCASSIDPWDSNYEQYFGPGTRLTVT.

The chain couples TRBV9 to TRBJ1-1; possibly TRBD1 for D (6 bases). V dropped 4 bases and J dropped 4 bases, with 14 bases sitting between them. The germline V gene has CDR1 SGDLS and CDR2 YYNGEE. The CDR3 is 14 amino acids. CDR3 in DNA: TGTGCCAGCAGCCCTCGACAGGTTCCCACTGAAGCTTTCTTT. This codes for CASSPRQVPTEAFF.

The chain has TRBV6-5 and TRBJ2-1; possibly TRBD2 for D (5 bases). The length of the CDR3 is 13 residues. V lost 2 bases, J lost 4 bases, and 6 bases lay in between. The germline V gene has CDR1 MNHEY and CDR2 SVGAGI. CDR3 protein: CASSYRLYNEQFF. DNA for the CDR3: TGTGCCAGCAGTTACAGACTATACAATGAGCAGTTCTTC.

The chain recombines TRBV7-9 with TRBJ2-1, with D possibly being TRBD2 (6 bases). V was clipped by 7 bases and J by 9 bases, with 10 bases between them. The CDR3 runs 11 residues. Per the germline V gene, CDR1 is SEHNR and CDR2 is FQNEAQ (reference sequence). The CDR3 reads CASMDSGEQFF. DNA for the CDR3: TGTGCCAGCATGGATAGCGGTGAGCAGTTCTTC.

The V gene is TRBV10-2, the J gene TRBJ2-7; tentatively, D is TRBD1 (6 bases). The CDR3 is made up of 14 amino acids. V gave up 0 bases and J gave up 12 bases, with 18 bases separating them. Looked up from germline, CDR1 is WSHSY and CDR2 is SAAADI. In DNA, the CDR3 is TGCGCCAGCAGTGAGTCGATTGGGTCAGAAGGGGGGTACTTC. Amino acid sequence: CASSESIGSEGGYF.

The chain combines TRBV18 with TRBJ1-1; 11 positions match TRBD1. Germline V gene sequence: CDR1 KGHSH, CDR2 LQKENI. This CDR3 has 16 amino acids. Trimming cost V 3 bases and J 1 base; bases outside gene matches: 4. The CDR3 DNA follows: TGTGCCAGCTCACCGGGACAGGGGGTCGGGAACACTGAAGCTTTCTTT. As protein: CASSPGQGVGNTEAFF.